This T cell receptor beta chain was retrieved from a study of CD4 T cells in relation to SARS-CoV-2 and coronaviruses. Study-level background: Shared crossreactive spike epitopes were mapped to their HLA restriction. Findings and limits, study-wide: Roughly 65% of donors had memory CD4+ clonotypes crossrecognizing SARS-CoV-2 and common cold coronavirus spike.

CD4+ T cells from unexposed donors were obtained before the COVID-19 pandemic (2011-2018). The cells were cultured for about ten days before CD4+ T cells were isolated. Unexposed-donor CD4+ T cells were probed with SARS-CoV-2 S/N and four cold-coronavirus spikes, cells permitting. Each well had a few million PBMCs in around 5% human AB serum with IL-2. Some clones are missing from TCRdb's copy, which holds only in-frame ones; the method was immunoSEQ multiplex PCR. Altogether about 29,000 clones are present, about 76% being singletons, with the ten largest covering 15% to 20%. To note about this clone: The antigen remains undetermined.

CDR3 length: 16 amino acids. The germline CDR1 and CDR2 sequences are MDHEN and SYDVKM. Losses at the gene ends were 4 bases for V and 5 bases for J; bases not matched to a gene: 4. The TCR originated in a human donor in good health. V and J are TRBV28 and TRBJ2-1; 14 bases agree with TRBD2. The sample comprised CD4+ T cells from PBMCs, cultured in vitro. DNA of the CDR3: TGTGCCAGCAGTTCCGGACTAGCGGGAGGCAACAATGAGCAGTTCTTC. Protein: CASSSGLAGGNNEQFF.